This entry is about one T cell receptor beta chain. The entry originates in a study of shared clonotypes between healthy human individuals. This table comes from immunoSEQ multiplex PCR, and its TCRdb copy is limited to in-frame clones, with some not included. The profile shows 2,100,000 or so clones, around 95% of them singletons. The CDR3 sequence is 15 residues long. CDR1 and CDR2 (germline): SGHTA, FQGNSA. V lost 4 bases to trimming and J lost 6 bases; unmatched junction nucleotides: 10. The receptor comes from a man between 18 and 35 years old in good health. The sequenced sample consisted of naive CD4+ T cells sorted from blood. Subset defined: CD45RA+ positively selected. This chain uses TRBV7-2 with TRBJ2-3, with 7 bases identical to TRBD2. DNA of the CDR3: TGTGCCAGCAGCTCAGCCGGGGCGGGAGCTGATACGCAGTATTTT. As protein: CASSSAGAGADTQYF.